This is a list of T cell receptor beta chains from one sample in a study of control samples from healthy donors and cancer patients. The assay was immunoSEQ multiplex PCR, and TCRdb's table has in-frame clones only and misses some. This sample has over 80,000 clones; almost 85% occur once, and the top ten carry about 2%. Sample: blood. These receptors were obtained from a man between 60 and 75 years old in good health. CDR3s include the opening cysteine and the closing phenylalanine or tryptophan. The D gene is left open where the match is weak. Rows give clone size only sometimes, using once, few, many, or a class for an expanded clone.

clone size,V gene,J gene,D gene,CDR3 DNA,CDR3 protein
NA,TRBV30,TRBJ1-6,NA,TGTGCCTGGAACGTCAGCCCCCCTAATTCACCCCTCCACTTT,CAWNVSPPNSPLHF
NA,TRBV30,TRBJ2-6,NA,TGTGCCTGGAGCCAGGGCATTGGGGCCAACGTCCTGACTTTC,CAWSQGIGANVLTF
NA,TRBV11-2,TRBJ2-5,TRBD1,TGTGCCAGTAGGGGACAGAGAAGCGACCAAGAGACCCAGTACTTC,CASRGQRSDQETQYF
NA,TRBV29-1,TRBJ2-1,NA,TGCAGCGTTGGGGGGGTTTCCCCTTCGTACAATGAGCAGTTCTTC,CSVGGVSPSYNEQFF
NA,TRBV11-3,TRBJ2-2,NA,TGTGCCAGCAGCTTCTGGGGCTCGAACACCGGGGAGCTGTTTTTT,CASSFWGSNTGELFF
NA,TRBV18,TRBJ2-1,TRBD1,TGTGCCAGCTCACCACCGGTCCAGGGGGTGGCCAATGAGCAGTTCTTC,CASSPPVQGVANEQFF
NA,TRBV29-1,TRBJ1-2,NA,TGCAGCGTTGGCAGGGGCGAGAACTATGGCTACACCTTC,CSVGRGENYGYTF
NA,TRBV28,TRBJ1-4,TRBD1,TGTGCCAGCAGTTTCTTCAGGGGGTCTAATGAAAAACTGTTTTTT,CASSFFRGSNEKLFF
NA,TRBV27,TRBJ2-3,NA,TGTGCCAGCAGTCTCGTAGGGGGTGCTCCACAGGATACGCAGTATTTT,CASSLVGGAPQDTQYF
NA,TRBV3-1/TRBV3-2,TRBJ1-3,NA,TGTGCCAGCAGCCAAGAGGGGACTGAGGGAAACACCATATATTTT,CASSQEGTEGNTIYF
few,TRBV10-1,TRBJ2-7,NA,TGCGCCAGCAGTGAGACTGGACGGGGCCAGGAGCAGTACTTC,CASSETGRGQEQYF
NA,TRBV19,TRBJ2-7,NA,TGTGCCAGTAGTAAAGACTTTCAACTTAGCTACGAGCAGTACTTC,CASSKDFQLSYEQYF
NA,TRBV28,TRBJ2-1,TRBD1,TGTGCCAGCAGTATCCCCCAGGGGGCCTACAATGAGCAGTTCTTC,CASSIPQGAYNEQFF
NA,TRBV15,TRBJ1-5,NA,TGTGCCACCAGCAGAGATCTGGAATCCCATCAGCCCCAGCATTTT,CATSRDLESHQPQHF
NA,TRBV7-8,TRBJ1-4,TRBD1,TGTGCCAGCAGCTGGACAGGGGCAGGGGAAAAACTGTTTTTT,CASSWTGAGEKLFF
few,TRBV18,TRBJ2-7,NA,TGTGCCAGCTCACCACTGGTGGTAATCCCCCTATCCTACGAGCAGTACTTC,CASSPLVVIPLSYEQYF
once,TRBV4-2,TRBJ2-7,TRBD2,TGTGCCAGCAGCCAAGATGGCGGGGGTTCTGCCTACGAGCAGTACTTC,CASSQDGGGSAYEQYF
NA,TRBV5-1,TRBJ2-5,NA,TGCGCCAGCAGCTTGGCCTCCATTCAACAAGAGACCCAGTACTTC,CASSLASIQQETQYF
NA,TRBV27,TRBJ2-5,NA,TGTGCCAGCAGTTTAGGAGAGACCCAGTACTTC,CASSLGETQYF
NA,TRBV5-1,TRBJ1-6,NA,TGCGCCAGCAGCCCTGGGGACGGGGGGCGATCGGGCTCACCCCTCCACTTT,CASSPGDGGRSGSPLHF
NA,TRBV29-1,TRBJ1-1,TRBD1,TGCAGCACAAATACCGGGACAGGGAACACTGAAGCTTTCTTT,CSTNTGTGNTEAFF
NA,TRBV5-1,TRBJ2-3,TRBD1,TGCGCCAGCAGGGGGGTGCGGACCAGGGGGACAGATACGCAGTATTTT,CASRGVRTRGTDTQYF
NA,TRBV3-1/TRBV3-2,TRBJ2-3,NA,TGTGCCAGCAGCCAAGATGGGGTTGGGACAGATACGCAGTATTTT,CASSQDGVGTDTQYF
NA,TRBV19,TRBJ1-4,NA,TGTGCCAGTAAGCCCAGGGAAAATGAAAAACTGTTTTTT,CASKPRENEKLFF
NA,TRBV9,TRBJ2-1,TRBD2,TGTGCCAGCAGCGCCTCCGGGACTAGCGGGCCTGGCGGGGAGTTCTTC,CASSASGTSGPGGEFF
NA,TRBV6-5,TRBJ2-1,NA,TGTGCCAGCAGCAGGGACCGGGATATCTACAATGAGCAGTTCTTC,CASSRDRDIYNEQFF
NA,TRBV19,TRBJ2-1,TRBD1,TGTGCCAGTAGTGAGCAGGGGGCCATTGTCGTCAATGAGCAGTTCTTC,CASSEQGAIVVNEQFF
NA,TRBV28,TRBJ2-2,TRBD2,TGTGCCAGCAAATATAGAAAAAGCGGGAGGGCCTCCGGGGAGCTGTTTTTT,CASKYRKSGRASGELFF
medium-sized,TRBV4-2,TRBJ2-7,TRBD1,TGTGCCAGCAGCCAAGATCAGGACAGGCCCTACGAGCAGTACTTC,CASSQDQDRPYEQYF
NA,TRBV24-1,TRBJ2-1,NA,TGTGCCACCAGTGATTTTTTGGGGGGTGAGCAGTTCTTC,CATSDFLGGEQFF
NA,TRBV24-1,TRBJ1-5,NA,TGTGCCCTGGGAGGGGTCCAGCCCCAGCATTTT,CALGGVQPQHF
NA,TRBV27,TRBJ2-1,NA,TGTGCCAGCAGTCCCCCCCTTAAGGGCCCCCCCTACAATGAGCAGTTCTTC,CASSPPLKGPPYNEQFF
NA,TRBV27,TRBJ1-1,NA,TGTGCCAGCAGTTTAACCCCCTCGAACACTGAAGCTTTCTTT,CASSLTPSNTEAFF
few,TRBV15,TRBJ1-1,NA,TGTGCCACCAGCAGAGATTCCGTCGCGCCGGCTTTCTTT,CATSRDSVAPAFF
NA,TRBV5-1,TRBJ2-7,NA,TGCGCCAGCAACTCCTACCGGGACACGAGCTCCTACGAGCAGTACTTC,CASNSYRDTSSYEQYF
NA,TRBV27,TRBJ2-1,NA,TGTGCCAGCAGTTTGACGGGGGTGTCCTACAATGAGCAGTTCTTC,CASSLTGVSYNEQFF
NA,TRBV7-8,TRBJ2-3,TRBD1,TGTGCCAGCAGCCCCAGACAGGGCTCTAGCACAGATACGCAGTATTTT,CASSPRQGSSTDTQYF
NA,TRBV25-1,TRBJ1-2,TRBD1,TGTGCCAGCAGTGAAGGAGGTCAGGGGGCCGCTTATGGCTACACCTTC,CASSEGGQGAAYGYTF
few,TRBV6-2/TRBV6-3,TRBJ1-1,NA,TGTGCCAGCAGTTACCCTCTAACTGAAGCTTTCTTT,CASSYPLTEAFF
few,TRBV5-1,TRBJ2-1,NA,TGCGCCAGCAGCACTGGCGGAGTTAACAATGAGCAGTTCTTC,CASSTGGVNNEQFF
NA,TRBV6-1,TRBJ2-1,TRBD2,TGTGCCAGCAGTGAAGGGAAACTAGCGGGAGCCTACAATGAGCAGTTCTTC,CASSEGKLAGAYNEQFF
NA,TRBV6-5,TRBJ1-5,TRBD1,TGTGCCAGCAATACAGGGGGAAGCAATCAGCCCCAGCATTTT,CASNTGGSNQPQHF
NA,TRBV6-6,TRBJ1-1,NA,TGTGCCAGCAGTTCCCTCGGACAGTCCACTGAAGCTTTCTTT,CASSSLGQSTEAFF
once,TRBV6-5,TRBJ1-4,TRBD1,TGTGCCAGCTGGGACAGAGGGGAAAAACTGTTTTTT,CASWDRGEKLFF
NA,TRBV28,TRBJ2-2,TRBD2,TGTGCCATTAAGACTAGCCAGACGGACACCGGGGAGCTGTTTTTT,CAIKTSQTDTGELFF
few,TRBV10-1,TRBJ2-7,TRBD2,TGCGCCAGCAGTGAGGGTAGCGGGAGTGGGGTATCCTACGAGCAGTACTTC,CASSEGSGSGVSYEQYF
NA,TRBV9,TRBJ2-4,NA,TGTGCCAGCAGCGTAGACATCGGGAAGGGAGCCAAAAACATTCAGTACTTC,CASSVDIGKGAKNIQYF
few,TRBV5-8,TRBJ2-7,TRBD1,TGTGCCACCCCACAGGGGGCGGCAGGAGGCGAGCAGTACTTC,CATPQGAAGGEQYF
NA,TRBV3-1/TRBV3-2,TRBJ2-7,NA,TGTGCCAGCAGCCAAGTACACAGTTCGAGGGGAGAGCAGTACTTC,CASSQVHSSRGEQYF
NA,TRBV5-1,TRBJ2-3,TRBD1,TGCGCCAGTTTCCGGGACAGGAACACAGATACGCAGTATTTT,CASFRDRNTDTQYF
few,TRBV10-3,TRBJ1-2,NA,TGTGCCATCAGTGAGGACAGTCTCTATGGCTACACCTTC,CAISEDSLYGYTF
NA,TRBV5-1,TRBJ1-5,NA,TGCGCCAGCAGCGGGGGACAACTCCCTTCGAATCAGCCCCAGCATTTT,CASSGGQLPSNQPQHF
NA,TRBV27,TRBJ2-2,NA,TGTGCCAGCAGCTCCCGGGACGTAAACACCGGGGAGCTGTTTTTT,CASSSRDVNTGELFF
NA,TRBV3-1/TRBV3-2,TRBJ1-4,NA,TGTGCCAGCAGTTCGTCAGGAAAGGAAAAACTGTTTTTT,CASSSSGKEKLFF
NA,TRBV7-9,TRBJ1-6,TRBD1,TGTGCCAGCACCGGGACAGGGCACAATTCACCCCTCCACTTT,CASTGTGHNSPLHF
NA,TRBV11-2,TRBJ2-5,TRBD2,TGTGCCAGCAGCAGGGGACTAGCGGGAGTGGAGACCCAGTACTTC,CASSRGLAGVETQYF
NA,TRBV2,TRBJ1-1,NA,TGTGCCAGCATCCCCGGCAGTGAAGCTTTCTTT,CASIPGSEAFF
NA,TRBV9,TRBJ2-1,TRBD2,TGTGCCAGCAGCGTAGTAGAAGCGGGAGGAGGCAATGAGCAGTTCTTC,CASSVVEAGGGNEQFF
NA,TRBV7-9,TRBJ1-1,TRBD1,TGTGCCAGCAGCCCTCGACAGGGCTTTGAGAACACTGAAGCTTTCTTT,CASSPRQGFENTEAFF
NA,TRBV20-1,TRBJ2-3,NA,TGCAGTGCTTTAGAGGGGGACGGGCAGTATTTT,CSALEGDGQYF